A selection of T cell receptor beta chains follows, all from one sample in a study of shared clonotypes between healthy human individuals. Clones were read by immunoSEQ multiplex PCR, and TCRdb kept only the in-frame ones, dropping some. Here the sample spans hundreds of thousands of clones, approximately 79% being singletons. The sample was memory CD4+ T cells sorted from blood. The receptors come from a woman in her thirties in good health. Each CDR3 is given with its conserved first and last residue. The order of the fields is V gene, D gene, J gene, clone size, CDR3 protein, CDR3 DNA. The D gene is left open where the match is weak. Size tells how often a clone was seen (once, few, many) or the class of an expanded clone, and some rows leave it out.

>TRBV28|-|TRBJ1-5|-
CASSPPVDSNQPQHF
TGTGCCAGCAGCCCCCCAGTAGATAGCAATCAGCCCCAGCATTTT
>TRBV7-9|-|TRBJ1-4|-
CAVPSGLTEKLFF
TGTGCCGTGCCCAGTGGGCTTACTGAAAAACTGTTTTTT
>TRBV6-1|TRBD1|TRBJ1-2|-
CASSEIQGSGYTF
TGTGCCAGCAGTGAAATACAGGGGTCTGGCTACACCTTC
>TRBV11-3|TRBD2|TRBJ2-1|-
CASRLGGSSSNEQFF
TGTGCCAGCAGATTAGGCGGGAGCTCCTCCAATGAGCAGTTCTTC
>TRBV12-2|-|TRBJ2-1|few
CASRAELARGSYNEQFF
TGTGCAAGTCGCGCCGAACTAGCGCGAGGGTCCTACAATGAGCAGTTCTTC
>TRBV29-1|-|TRBJ1-4|once
CSVEKVLGEKLFF
TGCAGCGTTGAAAAAGTATTAGGTGAAAAACTGTTTTTT
>TRBV7-9|TRBD1|TRBJ1-5|-
CASSLGGTGYQPQHF
TGTGCCAGCAGCTTAGGGGGGACAGGTTATCAGCCCCAGCATTTT
>TRBV11-3|TRBD1|TRBJ2-3|-
CASSHNTGTGGTDTQYF
TGTGCCAGCAGCCATAATACGGGAACAGGGGGCACAGATACGCAGTATTTT
>TRBV6-5|TRBD1|TRBJ2-6|-
CASSSRDRGPVNVLTF
TGTGCCAGCAGTTCTCGGGACAGGGGGCCGGTCAACGTCCTGACTTTC
>TRBV7-3|TRBD1|TRBJ1-1|-
CASSLTAGGNTEAFF
TGTGCCAGCAGCTTAACGGCAGGGGGCAACACTGAAGCTTTCTTT
>TRBV6-4|-|TRBJ1-2|-
CASSREGRGGYTF
TGTGCCAGCTCCCGGGAGGGGCGAGGGGGCTACACCTTC
>TRBV2|TRBD1|TRBJ2-5|-
CASVRDRGQETQYF
TGTGCCAGCGTCCGGGACAGGGGGCAAGAGACCCAGTACTTC
>TRBV6-6|-|TRBJ1-3|-
CASSLGGTGNTIYF
TGTGCCAGCAGTTTGGGGGGAACTGGAAACACCATATATTTT
>TRBV5-1|-|TRBJ1-3|-
CASSYSGSGNTIYF
TGCGCCAGCAGCTACAGCGGGTCTGGAAACACCATATATTTT
>TRBV4-1|TRBD1|TRBJ2-2|-
CASSQDLLRDRNTGELFF
TGCGCCAGCAGCCAAGATCTCCTACGGGACAGGAACACCGGGGAGCTGTTTTTT
>TRBV18|TRBD2|TRBJ2-7|-
CASSLTGTRGSYEQYF
TGTGCCAGCTCATTAACCGGGACTAGAGGGAGCTACGAGCAGTACTTC
>TRBV4-2|-|TRBJ1-1|-
CASTGLNTEAFF
TGTGCGTCAACGGGACTCAACACTGAAGCTTTCTTT
>TRBV5-1|TRBD2|TRBJ2-7|-
CASSLGSAGGFYEQYF
TGCGCCAGCAGCTTGGGATCAGCGGGAGGGTTCTACGAGCAGTACTTC
>TRBV7-2|-|TRBJ1-1|many
CASSETVNTEAFF
TGTGCCAGCAGCGAGACTGTGAACACTGAAGCTTTCTTT
>TRBV18|-|TRBJ1-1|-
CASSPAETEAFF
TGTGCCAGCTCACCGGCGGAAACTGAAGCTTTCTTT
>TRBV18|TRBD1|TRBJ1-2|-
CASSPGQDLNYGYTF
TGTGCCAGCTCACCGGGACAGGACCTTAACTATGGCTACACCTTC
>TRBV18|-|TRBJ1-1|-
CASSPGRRPQREAFF
TGTGCCAGCTCTCCCGGAAGGAGGCCACAACGGGAAGCTTTCTTT
>TRBV4-2|-|TRBJ1-5|-
CASSEYRQDQPQHF
TGTGCCAGCAGCGAGTACAGACAAGATCAGCCCCAGCATTTT
>TRBV2|TRBD1|TRBJ1-5|few
CASGGDRVKPQHF
TGTGCCAGCGGGGGGGACAGGGTTAAGCCCCAGCATTTT
>TRBV7-7|-|TRBJ2-5|-
CASSWTVSETQYF
TGTGCCAGCAGCTGGACAGTATCAGAGACCCAGTACTTC